This paragraph covers one TCR beta chain sequence. The CDR3 loop spans 14 amino acids. Per germline, CDR1 SGHVS and CDR2 FQNEAQ. Losses at the gene ends were 4 bases for V and 3 bases for J; bases not matched to a gene: 2. CD45RO negativity and positive selection for CCR7 defined naive CD8 cells, a population that excluded terminally differentiated effector memory CD45RA+ cells. The data belong to a study of shared clonotypes between healthy human individuals. TCRdb keeps only in-frame clones here, not all; method: immunoSEQ multiplex PCR. The table lists under 600,000 clones, roughly 98% of them singletons.

The receptor was derived from a man aged 25-45 years in good health. Sequencing used naive CD8+ T cells sorted from blood. The chain links TRBV7-8 to TRBJ2-7, with 11 positions matching TRBD2. In nucleotides, the CDR3 is TGTGCCAGCAGCTCCCTAGCGGGAGGCTACGAGCAGTACTTC. Translated, it gives CASSSLAGGYEQYF.